The subject of this entry is one T cell receptor beta chain. Some clones are missing from TCRdb's copy, which holds only in-frame ones; the method was immunoSEQ multiplex PCR. The repertoire includes more than 60,000 clones, approximately 81% of them detected once, and 3% to 4.5% sits in the top ten. These data originate in a study of OX40 agonist ivuxolimab in advanced cancers. The specimen was CD4+ or CD8+ T cells sorted from blood, collected in a trial of the OX40 agonist ivuxolimab. The receptor was derived from an adult with an advanced solid tumor such as melanoma, head and neck, liver or kidney cancer.

CDR3: CASSYSGLRGNTIYF. The CDR3 DNA is TGTGCCAGCAGTTACTCCGGCTTACGAGGAAACACCATATATTTT. The chain joins TRBV6-5 to TRBJ1-3; no firm D call. CDR1 is MNHEY and CDR2 is SVGAGI in the germline V gene. CDR3 length equals 15 residues. Trimming shortened V by 0 bases and J by 4 bases, and 10 bases separated the two germline ends.